Listed below are T cell receptor beta chains from one sample, sequenced in a study of regulatory T cells in long-lasting Graves disease. TCRdb reprocessed the multiplex PCR reads via MiXCR and lists one record per CDR3 protein. The sample yields a few hundred thousand distinct CDR3 sequences, around a fifth seen once. The sequences come from peripheral blood mononuclear cells (PBMCs), collected when the disease was refractory, from a patient treated with antithyroid drugs. Receptor source: a female donor with Graves disease. CDR3s include the opening cysteine and the closing phenylalanine or tryptophan. The D gene is left open where the match is weak. Only part of the rows carry a size: once, few, many, or a class if the clone is expanded.

cdr3_aa: CASSQYSGTSGRSTGELFF
cdr3_nt: TGTGCCAGCAGCCAGTACTCCGGGACTAGCGGGAGATCGACCGGGGAGCTGTTTTTT
v_call: TRBV3-1
j_call: TRBJ2-2
d_call: TRBD2
clone_size: -

cdr3_aa: CASSLDWGFEQYF
cdr3_nt: TGTGCCAGCAGCTTGGATTGGGGGTTTGAGCAGTACTTC
v_call: TRBV5-6
j_call: TRBJ2-7
d_call: -
clone_size: -

cdr3_aa: CASSLSEVSNQPQHF
cdr3_nt: TGTGCCAGCAGTTTGTCGGAGGTCAGCAATCAGCCCCAGCATTTT
v_call: TRBV28
j_call: TRBJ1-5
d_call: -
clone_size: many

cdr3_aa: CASSPGTGSNSPLHF
cdr3_nt: TGTGCCAGCAGTCCCGGGACAGGGTCTAATTCACCCCTCCACTTT
v_call: TRBV2
j_call: TRBJ1-6
d_call: TRBD1
clone_size: many

cdr3_aa: CAISESRGQGYGYTF
cdr3_nt: TGTGCCATCAGTGAGTCGCGGGGGCAAGGCTATGGCTACACCTTC
v_call: TRBV10-3
j_call: TRBJ1-2
d_call: -
clone_size: many

cdr3_aa: CASSSVAGLEQYF
cdr3_nt: TGTGCCAGCAGTTCCGTAGCGGGCTTGGAGCAGTACTTC
v_call: TRBV27
j_call: TRBJ2-7
d_call: TRBD2
clone_size: few

cdr3_aa: CASSSDTNQPQHF
cdr3_nt: TGTGCCAGCAGCTCGGACACCAATCAGCCCCAGCATTTT
v_call: TRBV11-2
j_call: TRBJ1-5
d_call: -
clone_size: many

cdr3_aa: CASSSSGIEQYF
cdr3_nt: TGTGCCAGCAGCTCTAGCGGGATTGAGCAGTACTTC
v_call: TRBV7-2
j_call: TRBJ2-7
d_call: TRBD2
clone_size: many

cdr3_aa: CASSWGGGGSRDEQFF
cdr3_nt: TGTGCCAGCAGTTGGGGGGGGGGAGGTTCCCGTGATGAGCAGTTCTTC
v_call: TRBV28
j_call: TRBJ2-1
d_call: TRBD2
clone_size: -

cdr3_aa: CASRIQKHYGYTF
cdr3_nt: TGTGCCAGCAGAATACAGAAACACTATGGCTACACCTTC
v_call: TRBV28
j_call: TRBJ1-2
d_call: -
clone_size: many

cdr3_aa: CASSLLAGQETQYF
cdr3_nt: TGTGCCAGCAGTTTACTAGCGGGGCAAGAGACCCAGTACTTC
v_call: TRBV28
j_call: TRBJ2-5
d_call: TRBD2
clone_size: many

cdr3_aa: CASSIGDLYYGYTF
cdr3_nt: TGTGCCAGTAGTATTGGAGACCTCTACTATGGCTACACCTTC
v_call: TRBV19
j_call: TRBJ1-2
d_call: -
clone_size: -

cdr3_aa: CASNRRDTEAFF
cdr3_nt: TGTGCCAGCAACCGGCGGGACACTGAAGCTTTCTTT
v_call: TRBV6-2/TRBV6-3
j_call: TRBJ1-1
d_call: -
clone_size: few

cdr3_aa: CASSTSYRGRGTEAFF
cdr3_nt: TGTGCCAGTAGTACTTCCTACAGGGGGCGCGGCACTGAAGCTTTCTTT
v_call: TRBV19
j_call: TRBJ1-1
d_call: TRBD1
clone_size: few

cdr3_aa: CSAHREETQYF
cdr3_nt: TGCAGTGCCCACAGGGAAGAGACCCAGTACTTC
v_call: TRBV20-1
j_call: TRBJ2-5
d_call: -
clone_size: many

cdr3_aa: CASSLPGTPYGYTF
cdr3_nt: TGTGCCAGCAGTTTGCCCGGGACACCATATGGCTACACCTTC
v_call: TRBV28
j_call: TRBJ1-2
d_call: -
clone_size: few